The 2 T cell receptor beta chains reported below all come from one sample, sequenced in a study of blood T cell repertoires in COVID-19. Profiling relied on immunoSEQ multiplex PCR, and the TCRdb table lists in-frame clones only, not all of them. Here the sample spans 200,000 to 250,000 clones, 86% being singletons. Material for sequencing was peripheral blood. The receptor source for this set is a man older than 75 with acute or convalescent COVID-19.

The chain links TRBV29-1 to TRBJ2-1; 7 nucleotides line up with TRBD2. The CDR3 runs 17 residues. The V and J ends lost 5 bases and 5 bases, in that order; junction bases with no gene match: 18. Germline assignment: CDR1 SQVTM and CDR2 ANQGSEA. The CDR3 region is CSVNRGRASYPDNEQFF. As DNA, the CDR3 is TGCAGCGTTAATAGAGGGAGGGCCTCGTATCCCGACAATGAGCAGTTCTTC.

This rearrangement joins TRBV7-2 to TRBJ1-4; 7 bases are shared with TRBD1. CDR3 length equals 15 residues. Looked up from germline, CDR1 is SGHTA and CDR2 is FQGNSA. Trimming removed 3 bases from V and 8 bases from J; junction bases left unmatched: 9. CDR3 in DNA: TGTGCCAGCAGCTTCTTACAGGGGTTACAAGAAAAACTGTTTTTT. Protein: CASSFLQGLQEKLFF.